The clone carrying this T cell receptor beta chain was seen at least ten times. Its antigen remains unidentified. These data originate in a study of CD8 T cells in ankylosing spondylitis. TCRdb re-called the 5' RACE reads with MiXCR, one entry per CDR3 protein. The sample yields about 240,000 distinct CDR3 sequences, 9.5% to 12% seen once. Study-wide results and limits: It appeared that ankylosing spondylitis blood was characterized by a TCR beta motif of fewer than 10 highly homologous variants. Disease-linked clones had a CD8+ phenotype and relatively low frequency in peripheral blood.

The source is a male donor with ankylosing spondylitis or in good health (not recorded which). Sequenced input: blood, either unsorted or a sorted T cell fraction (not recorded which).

The CDR3: CASSLRQGLGTGELFF. The CDR3 DNA reads as TGTGCCAGCAGCCTTCGACAGGGCCTAGGTACCGGGGAGCTGTTTTTT. This rearrangement joins TRBV5-5 to TRBJ2-2; 7 bases are a match to TRBD1. Looked up from germline, CDR1 is SGHKS and CDR2 is YYEKEE (reference sequence). V was pared by 4 bases and J by 5 bases, with 11 bases of the junction left unmatched. This CDR3 comprises 16 residues.